Below are 12 T cell receptor beta chains sequenced from a single sample in a study of T cells in Graves' hyperthyroidism and ophthalmopathy. Amplification targeted TCR beta CDR3 regions from RNA transcripts. Using the HTBI primer set, a first-round RT-PCR was run on the TCR CDR3. One entry per CDR3 protein, called by TCRdb with MiXCR from the multiplex PCR reads. The sample yields around 500,000 distinct CDR3 sequences, about 16% seen once. The sequenced sample was blood. These receptors were taken from a woman younger than 45 with Graves' ophthalmopathy.

This clonotype was seen many times. V usage is TRBV30 and J usage is TRBJ2-2, with D unclear. V lost 2 bases to trimming and J lost 2 bases, with 3 bases between them. The CDR3 is 12 residues long. CDR1 GTSNPN and CDR2 SVGIG come from the germline V gene (reference sequence). DNA for the CDR3: TGTGCCTGGAGTACCAACACCGGGGAGCTGTTTTTT. Translated: CAWSTNTGELFF. The variable domain in full, with the rest retrieved from reference TRBV30 and TRBJ2-2, is SQTIHQWPATLVQPVGSPLSLECTVEGTSNPNLYWYRQAAGRGLQLLFYSVGIGQISSEVPQNLSASRPQDRQFILSSKKLLLSDSGFYLCAWSTNTGELFFGEGSRLTVL.

This clonotype was seen a few times. J is TRBJ2-3 and V is TRBV20-1, with D uncertain. This CDR3 contains 14 residues. In germline, CDR1 is DFQATT, CDR2 SNEGSKA (reference sequence). The CDR3 protein is CRLLGGPSTDTQYF. DNA for the CDR3: TGCAGGTTATTAGGTGGGCCGAGCACAGATACGCAGTATTTT.

Of note for this clonotype: One base away lies a much larger clone, so this may be a sequencing read error. The gene calls are TRBV18 and TRBJ1-6; 7 nucleotides align to TRBD1. CDR1 and CDR2 from the germline V gene are KGHSH and LQKENI. The CDR3 has 17 amino acids. Here the CDR3 reads CASSEVRDSSYNSPPHF. CDR3 nucleotides: TGTGCCAGCTCAGAGGTTCGGGACAGCTCCTATAATTCACCCCCCCACTTT.

This clonotype was seen repeatedly, ten times or more. The chain has TRBV11-2 and TRBJ2-1, with 7 bases that match TRBD2. The length of the CDR3 is 16 residues. The germline CDR1 and CDR2 sequences are SGHAT and FQNNGV. Trimming took 5 bases from V and 5 from J; bases not matched to a gene: 12. CDR3 sequence: CASSILGGRKDNEQFF. In DNA form, the CDR3 reads TGTGCCAGCAGCATTTTGGGGGGGAGGAAAGACAATGAGCAGTTCTTC. Full variable domain (missing parts from reference TRBV11-2 and TRBJ2-1): EAGVAQSPRYKIIEKRQSVAFWCNPISGHATLYWYQQILGQGPKLLIQFQNNGVVDDSQLPKDRFSAERLKGVDSTLKIQPAKLEDSAVYLCASSILGGRKDNEQFFGPGTRLTVL.

In this sample, this clonotype turned up many times. This chain connects TRBV5-8 to TRBJ1-1, with 7 bases aligning to TRBD1. The CDR3 runs 17 residues. The V and J ends lost 0 bases and 0 bases, in that order; junction bases with no gene match: 8. Germline loops: CDR1 SGHTS, CDR2 YDEGEE. CDR3 protein: CASSLARGGPMNTEAFF. The CDR3 DNA is TGTGCCAGCAGCTTGGCCAGGGGGGGTCCCATGAACACTGAAGCTTTCTTT.

This clonotype appeared once. The V call is TRBV5-1, the J call TRBJ2-3, with 10 bases identical to TRBD1. The CDR3 runs 15 residues. J was trimmed by 2 bases and V by 4 bases; bases with no gene match: 4. Germline CDR1 reads SGHRS; CDR2 reads YFSETQ. The CDR3 nucleotides are TGCGCCAGCAGCAAAGGGACAGGGGACACAGATACGCAGTATTTT. This encodes CASSKGTGDTDTQYF.

The rearrangement links TRBV5-6 to TRBJ2-4, with 7 bases lining up with TRBD2. V was pared by 4 bases and J by 0 bases, with 10 bases of the junction left unmatched. Per germline, CDR1 SGHDT and CDR2 YYEEEE. The CDR3 totals 17 residues. In nucleotides, the CDR3 is TGTGCCAGCAGCGCTTTTCCTAGCGGCCTAGCCAAAAACATTCAGTACTTC. The encoded protein is CASSAFPSGLAKNIQYF.

This clonotype turned up a few times. The chain couples TRBV28 to TRBJ1-2, with D possibly TRBD1 on 5 matching bases. CDR3 length: 16 amino acids. The V gene's germline CDR1 is MDHEN and CDR2 SYDVKM. V was clipped by 3 bases and J by 1 base, with 15 bases between them. This chain's CDR3 is CASSLATGGINYGYTF. The DNA of the CDR3 is TGTGCCAGCAGTTTGGCCACAGGAGGGATTAACTATGGCTACACCTTC.

This clonotype was seen a few times. The chain carries TRBV7-9 and TRBJ2-3; 7 bases match TRBD1. J gave up 6 bases and V 5 bases, and 8 bases lay outside the gene matches. The CDR3 has 14 amino acids. The germline V gene encodes CDR1 SEHNR and CDR2 FQNEAQ (reference sequence). The CDR3 protein is CASSPGTATDTQYF. DNA of the CDR3: TGTGCCAGCAGCCCAGGGACAGCGACGGATACGCAGTATTTT.

This clonotype was seen a handful of times. This chain connects TRBV6-5 to TRBJ2-5, with D hard to call. This CDR3 region has 14 residues. Germline CDR1 MNHEY, CDR2 SVGAGI. The V and J ends lost 4 bases and 5 bases respectively, with 14 bases between them. Here the CDR3 reads CASSSLSPLETQYF. DNA of the CDR3: TGTGCCAGCAGTTCCCTATCGCCCCTCGAGACCCAGTACTTC.

CDR3 amino acids: CAISVLAASSQETQYF. The CDR3 DNA reads TGTGCCATCAGCGTCTTGGCAGCAAGCTCTCAAGAGACCCAGTACTTC. The chain is built from TRBV10-3 and TRBJ2-5; D is unclear. The length of the CDR3 is 16 residues. With 6 bases removed from V and 2 bases from J, the gap between germline ends came to 19 bases. Germline CDR1 reads ENHRY; CDR2 reads SYGVKD.

V is TRBV20-1 and J is TRBJ2-4; 11 nucleotides line up with TRBD1. The CDR3 has 16 amino acids. Germline loops: CDR1 DFQATT, CDR2 SNEGSKA (reference sequence). With 4 bases clipped from V and 3 bases from J, the junction kept 8 bases outside the gene matches. The CDR3 reads CSAIRGDRGDKNIQYF. The CDR3 nucleotides are TGCAGTGCTATCCGGGGGGACAGGGGGGACAAAAACATTCAGTACTTC.